This T cell receptor (beta chain) appears in the sequencing data of a study of cytomegalovirus exposure and HLA in healthy donors. Trimming took off 5 bases at V and 4 bases at J, with 11 bases between the two ends. The CDR3 covers 14 residues. In germline, CDR1 is SGHTA, CDR2 FQGTGA. The primer mix had 60 Vbeta and 13 Jbeta primers. Profiled with immunoSEQ multiplex PCR; TCRdb holds only in-frame clones, not every one. The profile shows about 140,000 clones, over 60% of them singletons. The source is a woman aged 45 to 65 in good health and CMV-seronegative. The material sequenced was PBMCs. The chain links TRBV7-3 to TRBJ2-2; the D gene is possibly TRBD1 (6 bases). DNA for the CDR3: TGTGCCAGCAGCGTACAGGGAATCACCGGGGAGCTGTTTTTT. Residues: CASSVQGITGELFF.